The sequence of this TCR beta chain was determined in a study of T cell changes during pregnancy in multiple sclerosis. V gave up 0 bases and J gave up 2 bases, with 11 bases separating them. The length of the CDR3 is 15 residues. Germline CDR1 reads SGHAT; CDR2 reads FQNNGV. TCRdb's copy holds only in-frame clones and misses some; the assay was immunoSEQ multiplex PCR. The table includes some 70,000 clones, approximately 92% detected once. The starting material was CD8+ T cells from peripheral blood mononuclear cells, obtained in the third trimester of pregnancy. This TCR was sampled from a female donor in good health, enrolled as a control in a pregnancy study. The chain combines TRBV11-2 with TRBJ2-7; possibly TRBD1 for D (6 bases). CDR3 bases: TGTGCCAGCAGCTTAGATATGGACAGAACCTACGAGCAGTACTTC. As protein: CASSLDMDRTYEQYF.